Each of the 21 T cell receptor beta chains below was sequenced from the same sample in a study of CD8+ T cells in alopecia areata. The sequencing template was cDNA reverse transcribed from extracted RNA. Only in-frame clones appear in the TCRdb table, and some are missing; sequencing was by immunoSEQ multiplex PCR. The table has roughly 200,000 clones, 50% to 70% seen once; the top ten hold under 2%. Sequencing was performed on CD4+ T cells sorted from blood, taken at week 0. These TCRs come from a human donor with alopecia areata.

The CDR3 DNA is TGTGCCAGCAGCCCCAATACAGGGAACACTGAAGCTTTCTTT. This codes for CASSPNTGNTEAFF. V usage is TRBV7-3 and J usage is TRBJ1-1, with D maybe TRBD1 (5 bases). From germline, CDR1 is SGHTA and CDR2 FQGTGA. Trimming removed 5 bases at V and 1 base at J, with 11 bases between. The CDR3 extends over 14 amino acids.

In DNA form, the CDR3 reads TGTGCCAGCAGCTATTCCCAGCCCTACCAGTTCTTC. Protein: CASSYSQPYQFF. V and J are TRBV11-2 and TRBJ2-1; D gene unclear. This CDR3 contains 12 residues. Germline lookup yields CDR1 SGHAT and CDR2 FQNNGV. Trimming took off 4 bases at V and 13 bases at J, with 14 bases between the two ends.

The chain couples TRBV7-9 to TRBJ2-7; the D is unclear. V gave up 5 bases and J gave up 3 bases, with 8 bases separating them. Germline V gene sequence: CDR1 SEHNR, CDR2 FQNEAQ (reference sequence). The CDR3 is 12 residues long. CDR3 nucleotide sequence: TGTGCCAGCAGCCCCGAGGACTACGAGCAGTACTTC. It codes for CASSPEDYEQYF.

This chain links TRBV9 with TRBJ1-5; weak D call: TRBD1 (6 bases). The germline V and J ends were trimmed by 0 bases and 5 bases, with 9 bases remaining between them. This CDR3 region has 14 residues. The V gene's germline CDR1 is SGDLS and CDR2 YYNGEE. The CDR3 is CASSVGQAHQPQHF. CDR3 DNA sequence: TGTGCCAGCAGCGTAGGACAGGCCCATCAGCCCCAGCATTTT.

The chain joins TRBV7-2 to TRBJ2-7, with D unclear. V lost 6 bases to trimming and J lost 4 bases, with 16 bases between them. Germline CDR1 reads SGHTA; CDR2 reads FQGNSA. This CDR3 is built from 14 residues. CDR3 sequence: CASSSANGRYEQYF. The CDR3, as DNA: TGTGCCAGCAGTTCCGCGAACGGAAGATACGAGCAGTACTTC.

This rearrangement joins TRBV7-2 to TRBJ1-4, with a weak D call TRBD1 (5 bases). V was trimmed by 1 base and J by 8 bases, leaving 14 bases between them. The germline V gene encodes CDR1 SGHTA and CDR2 FQGNSA. The CDR3 consists of 15 residues. CDR3 sequence reads: CASSLVDRGGEKLFF. The CDR3 nucleotides are TGTGCCAGCAGCTTAGTTGATAGGGGTGGCGAAAAACTGTTTTTT.

CDR3 protein: CASSPLLQAGATSGANVLTF. The CDR3 nucleotides are TGCGCCAGCAGCCCTCTTTTGCAAGCGGGGGCTACATCTGGGGCCAACGTCCTGACTTTC. The J gene is TRBJ2-6, the V gene TRBV5-1; TRBD2 matches 8 bases. CDR1 is SGHRS and CDR2 is YFSETQ in the germline V gene. The CDR3 runs to 20 residues. J was trimmed by 1 base and V by 4 bases; bases with no gene match: 16. Full variable domain (rest looked up from reference TRBV5-1 and TRBJ2-6): KAGVTQTPRYLIKTRGQQVTLSCSPISGHRSVSWYQQTPGQGLQFLFEYFSETQRNKGNFPGRFSGRQFSNSRSEMNVSTLELGDSALYLCASSPLLQAGATSGANVLTFGAGSRLTVL.

The chain recombines TRBV5-1 with TRBJ1-6; maybe TRBD1 (5 bases). Germline CDR1 reads SGHRS; CDR2 reads YFSETQ. Between the trimmed V and J ends, which lost 4 bases and 5 bases, there was a span of 13 bases. The CDR3 is 15 residues long. The CDR3 loop is CASSNTRGNNSPLHF. The CDR3 DNA reads TGCGCCAGCAGCAACACCCGGGGCAATAATTCACCCCTCCACTTT. The variable domain in full, completed from reference TRBV5-1 and TRBJ1-6, reads KAGVTQTPRYLIKTRGQQVTLSCSPISGHRSVSWYQQTPGQGLQFLFEYFSETQRNKGNFPGRFSGRQFSNSRSEMNVSTLELGDSALYLCASSNTRGNNSPLHFGNGTRLTVT.

The V call is TRBV5-6, the J call TRBJ2-7; D may match TRBD1 or TRBD2 (5 bases each). Germline V gene sequence: CDR1 SGHDT, CDR2 YYEEEE. This CDR3 has 13 residues. V was cut by 6 bases and J by 1 base, with 11 bases left in between. CDR3 residues: CASIQWGSYEQYF. The CDR3, as DNA: TGTGCCAGCATCCAATGGGGGTCCTACGAGCAGTACTTC.

The rearrangement uses TRBV30 and TRBJ2-3, with D tentatively TRBD1 or TRBD2 (5 bases each). The CDR3 loop spans 12 amino acids. The V gene lost 5 bases and the J gene lost 7 bases, with 13 bases spanning the gap. Germline V gene lookup returns CDR1 GTSNPN and CDR2 SVGIG (reference sequence). DNA of the CDR3: TGTGCCTGGGGTATCGAGGGACATACGCAGTATTTT. Its translation is CAWGIEGHTQYF.

V gene TRBV25-1 combines with J gene TRBJ1-5, with a possible D match to TRBD1 (5 bases). There are 14 residues in the CDR3. Trimming took off 2 bases at V and 3 bases at J, with 8 bases between the two ends. Per the germline V gene, CDR1 is MGHDK and CDR2 is SYGVNS. CDR3 DNA sequence: TGTGCCAGCAGTGAAGTGGGACTCAATCAGCCCCAGCATTTT. Encoded protein: CASSEVGLNQPQHF.

The gene calls are TRBV14 and TRBJ1-5; D is ambiguous. V lost 1 base and J 11 bases, leaving 9 bases between the germline ends. The CDR3 has 12 amino acids. CDR1 SGHDN and CDR2 FVKESK come from the germline V gene. Here the CDR3 DNA reads TGTGCCAGCAGCCAAGGGGCTACTACCCAGCATTTT. Translated: CASSQGATTQHF.

CDR3 residues: CAWSRVGREENYGYTF. The CDR3 DNA is TGTGCCTGGAGCCGCGTCGGACGAGAAGAAAACTATGGCTACACCTTC. The chain recombines TRBV30 with TRBJ1-2, with D hard to call. Per the germline V gene, CDR1 is GTSNPN and CDR2 is SVGIG (reference sequence). This CDR3 is built from 16 residues. With 3 bases removed from V and 2 bases from J, the gap between germline ends came to 19 bases. Full variable domain (outside the CDR3, taken from reference TRBV30 and TRBJ1-2): SQTIHQWPATLVQPVGSPLSLECTVEGTSNPNLYWYRQAAGRGLQLLFYSVGIGQISSEVPQNLSASRPQDRQFILSSKKLLLSDSGFYLCAWSRVGREENYGYTFGSGTRLTVV.

V is TRBV9 and J is TRBJ1-1, with D unresolved. The CDR3 has 14 residues. CDR1 and CDR2 (germline): SGDLS, YYNGEE. Deletions cut 0 bases from V and 5 bases from J, with 11 bases between. CDR3 sequence (DNA): TGTGCCAGCAGCGTAGAGGAAGGCAGGACTGAAGCTTTCTTT. Translation: CASSVEEGRTEAFF.

The J gene is TRBJ2-1, the V gene TRBV30; the D gene is possibly TRBD1 (5 bases). The CDR3 runs 11 residues. Between the trimmed V and J ends, which lost 5 bases and 7 bases, there was a span of 9 bases. Germline V gene data show CDR1 as GTSNPN and CDR2 as SVGIG (reference sequence). DNA for the CDR3: TGTGCCTGGGAAAACAGGAATGAGCAGTTCTTC. Translating gives CAWENRNEQFF.

The chain's CDR3 is CASSPTLTGRSSPLHF. For the CDR3, the DNA is TGTGCCAGCTCACCCACCTTGACAGGGAGAAGTTCACCCCTCCACTTT. The chain carries TRBV18 and TRBJ1-6; TRBD1 aligns across 7 bases. J gave up 9 bases and V 3 bases, and 11 bases lay outside the gene matches. The CDR3 is 16 amino acids. Germline V gene data show CDR1 as KGHSH and CDR2 as LQKENI.

The chain has TRBV7-2 and TRBJ1-4; tentatively, D is TRBD1 (5 bases). The V gene's germline CDR1 is SGHTA and CDR2 FQGNSA. V dropped 2 bases and J dropped 8 bases, with 12 bases sitting between them. There are 14 residues in the CDR3. In DNA, the CDR3 is TGTGCCAGCAGCTTATCCTGGGCAGGGGAAAAACTGTTTTTT. Its translation is CASSLSWAGEKLFF.

This clone was observed once. The J gene is TRBJ1-5, the V gene TRBV10-2; unclear D gene. Germline V gives CDR1 WSHSY, CDR2 SAAADI. There are 14 residues in the CDR3. The germline V and J ends were trimmed by 5 bases and 4 bases, with 12 bases remaining between them. Here the CDR3 reads CASSRTDINQPQHF. The CDR3 DNA reads as TGCGCCAGCAGTCGCACAGACATAAATCAGCCCCAGCATTTT.

The V gene is TRBV29-1, the J gene TRBJ1-2; 8 nucleotides align to TRBD1. Trimming took 6 bases from V and 4 from J; bases not matched to a gene: 10. The germline CDR1 and CDR2 sequences are SQVTM and ANQGSEA. The CDR3 runs to 14 residues. The CDR3 DNA reads as TGCAGCGTGGACAACCAGGGGGCACGCTATGGCTACACCTTC. Translation: CSVDNQGARYGYTF.

V usage is TRBV9 and J usage is TRBJ1-2; 7 nucleotides agree with TRBD1. Looked up from germline, CDR1 is SGDLS and CDR2 is YYNGEE. The CDR3 totals 14 residues. The trim removed 3 bases at V and 8 bases at J, leaving 10 bases unmatched. The DNA for the CDR3 is TGTGCCAGCAGCGAAACAGGGGCTTTGAGCGGCTACACCTTC. As protein: CASSETGALSGYTF.

This clone showed up just a few times. The V and J genes are TRBV29-1 and TRBJ1-2, with 8 nucleotides matching TRBD1. After removal of 6 bases from V and 8 bases from J, the junction contained 14 bases not matched to a gene. Germline V gives CDR1 SQVTM, CDR2 ANQGSEA. The CDR3 runs to 14 residues. The CDR3 coding sequence is TGCAGCGTCCCAACAGGACAGGGCCTAGGGGGCTACACCTTC. Translating it yields CSVPTGQGLGGYTF.